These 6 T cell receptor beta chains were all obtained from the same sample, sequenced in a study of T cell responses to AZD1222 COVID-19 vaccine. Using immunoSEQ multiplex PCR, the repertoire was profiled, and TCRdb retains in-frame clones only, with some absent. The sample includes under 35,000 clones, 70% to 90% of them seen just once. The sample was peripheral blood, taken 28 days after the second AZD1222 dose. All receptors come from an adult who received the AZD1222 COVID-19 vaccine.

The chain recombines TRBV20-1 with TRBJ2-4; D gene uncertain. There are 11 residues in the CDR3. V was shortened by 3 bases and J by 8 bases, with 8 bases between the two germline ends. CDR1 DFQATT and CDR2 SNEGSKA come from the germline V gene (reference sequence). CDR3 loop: CSASNGDIQYF. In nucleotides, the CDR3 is TGCAGTGCTAGTAATGGGGACATTCAGTACTTC.

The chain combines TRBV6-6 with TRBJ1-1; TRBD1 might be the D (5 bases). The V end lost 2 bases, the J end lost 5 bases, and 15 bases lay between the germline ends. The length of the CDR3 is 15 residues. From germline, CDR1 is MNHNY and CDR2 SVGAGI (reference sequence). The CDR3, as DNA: TGTGCCAGCAGTTACGTCCAGGGTATGATGACTGAAGCTTTCTTT. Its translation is CASSYVQGMMTEAFF.

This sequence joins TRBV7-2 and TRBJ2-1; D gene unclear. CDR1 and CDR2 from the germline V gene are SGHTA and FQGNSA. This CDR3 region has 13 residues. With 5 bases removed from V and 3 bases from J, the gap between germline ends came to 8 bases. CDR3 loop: CASSPQFYNEQFF. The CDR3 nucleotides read TGTGCCAGCAGCCCTCAGTTCTACAATGAGCAGTTCTTC.

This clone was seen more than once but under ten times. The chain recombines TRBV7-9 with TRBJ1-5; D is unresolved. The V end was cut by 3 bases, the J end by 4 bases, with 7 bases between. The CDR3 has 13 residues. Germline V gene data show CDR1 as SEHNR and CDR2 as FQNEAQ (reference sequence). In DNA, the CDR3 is TGTGCCAGCAGCTTGGGTCCGAATCAGCCCCAGCATTTT. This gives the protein CASSLGPNQPQHF. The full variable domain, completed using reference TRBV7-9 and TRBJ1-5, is DTGVSQNPRHKITKRGQNVTFRCDPISEHNRLYWYRQTLGQGPEFLTYFQNEAQLEKSRLLSDRFSAERPKGSFSTLEIQRTEQGDSAMYLCASSLGPNQPQHFGDGTRLSIL.

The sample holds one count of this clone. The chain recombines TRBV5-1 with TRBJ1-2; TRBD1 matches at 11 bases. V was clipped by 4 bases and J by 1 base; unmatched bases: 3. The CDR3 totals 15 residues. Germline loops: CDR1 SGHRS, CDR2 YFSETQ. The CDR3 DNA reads TGCGCCAGCAGCCCCGGGACAGGGGGTAACTATGGCTACACCTTC. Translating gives CASSPGTGGNYGYTF.

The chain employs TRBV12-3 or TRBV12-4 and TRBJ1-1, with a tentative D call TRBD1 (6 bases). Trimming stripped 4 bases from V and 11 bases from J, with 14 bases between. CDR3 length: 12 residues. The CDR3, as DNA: TGTGCCAGCAGTTCCCGGGGGCGGCGGGCTTTCTTT. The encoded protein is CASSSRGRRAFF.